This T cell receptor beta chain was observed in a study of cytomegalovirus exposure and HLA in healthy donors. General study points: It was reported that TCR beta sequences correctly inferred the HLA-A and HLA-B alleles for most subjects. The authors assumed roughly uniform sequencing depth across donors for presence/absence analyses.

On this clone: Antigen specificity is unknown. One end of the junction varies from germline; a read error may be responsible.

CDR1 and CDR2 (germline): LGHNA, YSLEER. This CDR3 region has 15 residues. With 60 Vbeta and 13 Jbeta primers, the PCR was carried out. In the original workflow: Roughly 10 million shared chains were among the approximately 76 million unique TCR beta chains that a later analysis counted. The assay was immunoSEQ multiplex PCR, and TCRdb's table has in-frame clones only and misses some. The V and J calls and the clone size are those of that table, but D and trimming were determined from the DNA. The sample holds some 160,000 clones, approximately 71% seen once. The receptor's source is a woman aged 18-29 years in good health and CMV-seropositive. This sequence joins TRBV4-3 and TRBJ1-2, with D hard to call. Sequenced input: PBMCs. CDR3 coding DNA: TGCGCCAGCAGCCAGAACTTTCCGGTTTACTATGGTTACACCTTC. It codes for CASSQNFPVYYGYTF.